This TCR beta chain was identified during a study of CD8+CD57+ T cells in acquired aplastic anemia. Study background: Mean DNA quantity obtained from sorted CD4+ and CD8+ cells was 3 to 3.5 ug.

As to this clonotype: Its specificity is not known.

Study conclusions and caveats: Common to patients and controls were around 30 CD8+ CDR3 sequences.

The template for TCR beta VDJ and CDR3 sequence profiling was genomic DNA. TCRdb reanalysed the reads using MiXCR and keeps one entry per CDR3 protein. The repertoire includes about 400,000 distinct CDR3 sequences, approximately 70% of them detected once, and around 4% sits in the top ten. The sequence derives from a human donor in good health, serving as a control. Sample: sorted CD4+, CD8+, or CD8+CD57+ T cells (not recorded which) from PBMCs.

The CDR3 spells CASSLGGPLYGYTF. DNA of the CDR3: TGTGCCAGCAGCTTAGGGGGCCCACTCTATGGCTACACCTTC. V usage is TRBV7-9 and J usage is TRBJ1-2; D is perhaps TRBD1 (5 bases). Trimming stripped 1 base from V and 4 bases from J, with 10 bases between. Germline V gene sequence: CDR1 SEHNR, CDR2 FQNEAQ (reference sequence). This CDR3 spans 14 amino acids.